This note documents a single T cell receptor beta chain sequence. As yet, its antigen is unknown. V lost 4 bases, J lost 0 bases, and 7 bases stayed unmatched. CDR1 and CDR2 from the germline V gene are SGDLS and YYNGEE. This CDR3 spans 15 amino acids. The entry originates in a study of molecular identifiers for immune sequencing clone quantification. General observations from the study: Clones above 20 RNA copies held over 97% of effector molecules, under 1% in naive cells. Spiked Jurkat TCR RNA equivalent to one cell was reportedly detectable in about a million naive cells.

TCRdb fed the PCR reads into MiXCR, producing one record per CDR3 protein. The sample has over 100,000 distinct CDR3 sequences; about a third are singletons. A CD8+CD4-CCR7+CD45RA+ phenotype served as the sorting definition for naive CD8 T cells. The TCR originated in a human donor in good health. Some libraries in this study had Jurkat cell RNA spiked in. V usage is TRBV9 and J usage is TRBJ2-7; TRBD1 matches 7 bases. Sequenced: naive CD8+ T cells from blood, with Jurkat cell RNA spiked in. Subset denoted: FACS-sorted CD8+CD4-CCR7+CD45RA+ naive T cells. This CDR3 reads CASSFGDSSSYEQYF. The CDR3, as DNA: TGTGCCAGCAGCTTTGGGGACAGTAGCTCCTACGAGCAGTACTTC.